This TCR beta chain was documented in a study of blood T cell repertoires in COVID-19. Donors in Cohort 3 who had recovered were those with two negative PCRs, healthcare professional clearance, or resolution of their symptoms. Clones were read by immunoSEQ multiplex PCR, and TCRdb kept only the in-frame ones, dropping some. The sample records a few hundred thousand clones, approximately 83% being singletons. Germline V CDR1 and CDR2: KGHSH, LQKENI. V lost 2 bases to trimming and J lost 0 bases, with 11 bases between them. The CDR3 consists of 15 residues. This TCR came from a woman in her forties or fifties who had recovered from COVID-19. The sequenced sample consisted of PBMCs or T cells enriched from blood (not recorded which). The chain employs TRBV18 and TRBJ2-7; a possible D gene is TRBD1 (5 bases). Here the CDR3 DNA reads TGTGCCAGCTCACCAACAGGCTCCAACTCCTACGAGCAGTACTTC. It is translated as CASSPTGSNSYEQYF. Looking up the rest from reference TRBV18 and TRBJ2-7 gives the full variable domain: NAGVMQNPRHLVRRRGQEARLRCSPMKGHSHVYWYRQLPEEGLKFMVYLQKENIIDESGMPKERFSAEFPKEGPSILRIQQVVRGDSAAYFCASSPTGSNSYEQYFGPGTRLTVT.